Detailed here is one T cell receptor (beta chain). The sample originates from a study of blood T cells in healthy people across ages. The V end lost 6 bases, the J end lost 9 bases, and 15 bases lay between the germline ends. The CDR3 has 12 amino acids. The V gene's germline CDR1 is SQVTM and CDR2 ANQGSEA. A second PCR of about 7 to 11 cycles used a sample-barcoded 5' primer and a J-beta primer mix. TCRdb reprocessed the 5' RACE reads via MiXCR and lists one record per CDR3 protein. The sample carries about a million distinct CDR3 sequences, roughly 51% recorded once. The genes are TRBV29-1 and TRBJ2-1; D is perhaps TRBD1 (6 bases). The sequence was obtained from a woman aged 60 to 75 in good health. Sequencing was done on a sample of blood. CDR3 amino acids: CSVAGTFSEQFF. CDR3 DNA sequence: TGCAGCGTAGCCGGGACATTCAGTGAGCAGTTCTTC.